This T cell receptor (beta chain) was retrieved from a study of identical twins. From the 5' RACE reads, TCRdb called clonotypes with MiXCR, one entry per CDR3 protein. Here the sample spans hundreds of thousands of distinct CDR3 sequences, roughly a tenth being singletons. This clonotype was picked up a small number of times. The target antigen is unknown. Overall study findings and caveats: There were fewer insertions in abundant cord blood beta clonotypes, but memory repertoires showed no such pattern.

V was clipped by 3 bases and J by 3 bases, with 9 bases between them. Germline V lookup: CDR1 DFQATT, CDR2 SNEGSKA (reference sequence). There are 13 residues in the CDR3. The sequence was obtained from a woman under 30 in good health. The rearrangement uses TRBV20-1 and TRBJ2-4; D is possibly TRBD2 (6 bases). Sequenced input: memory (CD45RO+) T cells sorted from blood. CDR3: CSASGGGKNIQYF. The CDR3 DNA reads TGCAGTGCTAGTGGGGGAGGCAAAAACATTCAGTACTTC.